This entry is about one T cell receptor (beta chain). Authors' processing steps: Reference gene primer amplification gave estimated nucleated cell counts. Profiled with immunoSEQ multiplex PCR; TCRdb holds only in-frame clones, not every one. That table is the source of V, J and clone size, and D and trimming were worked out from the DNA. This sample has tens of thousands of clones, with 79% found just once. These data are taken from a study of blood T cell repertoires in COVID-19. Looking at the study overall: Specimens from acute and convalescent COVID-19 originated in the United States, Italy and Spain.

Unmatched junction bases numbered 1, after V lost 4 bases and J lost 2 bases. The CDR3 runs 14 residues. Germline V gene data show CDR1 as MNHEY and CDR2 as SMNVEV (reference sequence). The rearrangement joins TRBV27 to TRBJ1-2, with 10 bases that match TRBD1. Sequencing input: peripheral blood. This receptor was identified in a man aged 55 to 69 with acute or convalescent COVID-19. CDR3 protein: CASSWTGGNYGYTF. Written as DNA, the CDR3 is TGTGCCAGCAGTTGGACAGGGGGGAACTATGGCTACACCTTC.